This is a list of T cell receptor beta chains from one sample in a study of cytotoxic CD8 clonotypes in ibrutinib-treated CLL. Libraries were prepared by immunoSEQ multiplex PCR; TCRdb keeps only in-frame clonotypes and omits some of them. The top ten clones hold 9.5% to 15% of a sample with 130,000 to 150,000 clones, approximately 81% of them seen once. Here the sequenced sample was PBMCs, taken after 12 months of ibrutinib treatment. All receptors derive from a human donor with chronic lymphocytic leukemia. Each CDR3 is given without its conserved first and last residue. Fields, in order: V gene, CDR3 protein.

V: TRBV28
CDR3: ASSPPFYKIRTYEQY

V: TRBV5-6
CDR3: ASSSRQDYSYEQY

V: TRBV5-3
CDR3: ARSLWRGRVETQY

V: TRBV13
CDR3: ASTRDRRGETQY

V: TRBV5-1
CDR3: ASKEGAAGEQY

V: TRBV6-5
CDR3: ASSRGGVTEAF

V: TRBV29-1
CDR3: SVITGTPDEQF

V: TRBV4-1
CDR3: ASSQITTGVPYEQY

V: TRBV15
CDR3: ATSRGLADYNEQF

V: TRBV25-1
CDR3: ASSEHSGRGEETQY

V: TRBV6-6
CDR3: ASRRHNRGGYGYT

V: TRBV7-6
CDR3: ASRTPGLAGEDSSYNEQF

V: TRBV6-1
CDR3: ASKLAPIYEQY

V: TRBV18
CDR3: ASSPPLANSYEQY

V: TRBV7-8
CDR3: ASSPRTSGAYNEQF

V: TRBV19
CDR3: ASSMSWEGETQY

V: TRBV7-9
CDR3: ASSQVAGKVSYEQY

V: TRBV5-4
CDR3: ASSLGRAGEAF

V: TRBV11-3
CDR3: ASSPGATSEQY

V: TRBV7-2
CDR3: ASSFDRGSEETQY

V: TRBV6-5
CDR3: ASSWDRSTLNEQF

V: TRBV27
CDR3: ASSSLAGGGTGELF

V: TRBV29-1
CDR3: SVVPPGTVTYEQY